These 15 T cell receptor beta chains were all obtained from the same sample, sequenced in a study of T-cell memory formation after mild COVID-19. From the 5' RACE reads, TCRdb called clonotypes with MiXCR, one entry per CDR3 protein. The repertoire holds a few hundred thousand distinct CDR3 sequences, with 16% as singletons. The sample taken for sequencing was PBMCs or a T cell subset sorted from them (not recorded which). The receptors shown here come from a man aged 18 to 29 who had mild COVID-19 (a few samples of this study predate the infection). Cell type and time point are not known.

This clonotype was recorded at least ten times. The chain links TRBV12-3 or TRBV12-4 to TRBJ2-1; D is perhaps TRBD1 (6 bases). Between the trimmed V and J ends, which lost 7 bases and 5 bases, there was a span of 15 bases. CDR3 size: 14 residues. CDR3 in amino acids: CASTLQGFNNEQFF. Written as DNA, the CDR3 is TGTGCCAGCACCCTACAGGGATTCAACAATGAGCAGTTCTTC.

J is TRBJ1-6 and V is TRBV5-1; no definite D call. The CDR3 spans 17 residues. Per the germline V gene, CDR1 is SGHRS and CDR2 is YFSETQ. Trimming cost V 4 bases and J 3 bases, with 17 bases left between them. For the CDR3, the DNA is TGCGCCAGCAGCACCAACCCAGGAAGCCACTATAATTCACCCCTCCACTTT. Amino acid sequence: CASSTNPGSHYNSPLHF.

This clonotype was counted a few times. The CDR3: CASSNRAGGGTDTQYF. Here the CDR3 DNA reads TGTGCCAGCAGCAACCGAGCGGGGGGTGGCACAGATACGCAGTATTTT. The V gene is TRBV7-9, the J gene TRBJ2-3; TRBD2 matches at 9 bases. Germline-derived CDR1 and CDR2 are SEHNR and FQNEAQ (reference sequence). There are 16 residues in the CDR3. V gave up 5 bases and J gave up 1 base; unmatched junction bases: 7.

This clonotype has ten or more counts. CDR3: CASSLMASSYNEQFF. As DNA, the CDR3 is TGTGCCAGCAGCTTAATGGCCAGCTCCTACAATGAGCAGTTCTTC. The rearrangement uses TRBV7-9 and TRBJ2-1; D is uncertain. CDR3 size: 15 residues. Germline CDR1 SEHNR, CDR2 FQNEAQ (reference sequence). Trimming shortened V by 2 bases and J by 0 bases, and 8 bases separated the two germline ends.

This clonotype was found a few times. The CDR3 is CASRIAADTQYF. The CDR3 coding sequence is TGTGCCAGCAGGATAGCAGCAGATACGCAGTATTTT. The J gene is TRBJ2-3, the V gene TRBV7-3; D remains unclear. CDR1 and CDR2 from the germline V gene are SGHTA and FQGTGA. V lost 6 bases to trimming and J lost 4 bases, with 8 bases between them. The CDR3 sequence is 12 residues long. The entire variable domain, with the rest obtained from reference TRBV7-3 and TRBJ2-3, is as follows: GAGVSQTPSNKVTEKGKYVELRCDPISGHTALYWYRQSLGQGPEFLIYFQGTGAADDSGLPNDRFFAVRPEGSVSTLKIQRTERGDSAVYLCASRIAADTQYFGPGTRLTVL.

The chain couples TRBV7-2 to TRBJ1-1; no clear D gene. The V end was cut by 8 bases, the J end by 0 bases, with 10 bases between. The CDR3 covers 13 residues. Germline loops: CDR1 SGHTA, CDR2 FQGNSA. CDR3 nucleotides: TGTGCCAGCGGGCGGTGGTTGAACACTGAAGCTTTCTTT. Its protein product is CASGRWLNTEAFF.

The rearrangement joins TRBV7-2 to TRBJ2-5; D is uncertain. CDR3 size: 13 residues. The ends were cut back, 3 bases at V and 0 bases at J, with 5 bases in the middle. Looked up from germline, CDR1 is SGHTA and CDR2 is FQGNSA. CDR3: CASSFSHQETQYF. The CDR3 region has the DNA TGTGCCAGCAGCTTCAGCCACCAAGAGACCCAGTACTTC. Looking up the rest from reference TRBV7-2 and TRBJ2-5 gives the full variable domain: GAGVSQSPSNKVTEKGKDVELRCDPISGHTALYWYRQSLGQGLEFLIYFQGNSAPDKSGLPSDRFSAERTGGSVSTLTIQRTQQEDSAVYLCASSFSHQETQYFGPGTRLLVL.

The chain joins TRBV13 to TRBJ2-1; D uncertain. The V end was cut by 4 bases, the J end by 5 bases, with 9 bases between. The CDR3 covers 13 residues. The germline V gene has CDR1 PRHDT and CDR2 FYEKMQ (reference sequence). For the CDR3, the DNA is TGTGCCAGCAGCTCGGCTCTAGACAATGAGCAGTTCTTC. Translating it yields CASSSALDNEQFF.

The chain couples TRBV20-1 to TRBJ2-4; 9 positions agree with TRBD2. CDR3 length: 15 residues. Germline V CDR1 and CDR2: DFQATT, SNEGSKA (reference sequence). The J segment lost 10 bases and the V segment lost 3 bases, leaving 13 bases of the junction unmatched. The CDR3 DNA is TGCAGTGCTAGCGGAGACGAGCGGGGGGACCATATTCAGTACTTC. Protein product: CSASGDERGDHIQYF.

This clonotype was seen only a few times. This chain connects TRBV11-2 to TRBJ2-2; D uncertain. The germline CDR1 and CDR2 sequences are SGHAT and FQNNGV. V lost 5 bases and J lost 7, with 11 bases in between. The CDR3 length is 13 residues. The CDR3 region has the DNA TGTGCCAGCAGCCCAGATGTCGGCGGGGAGCTGTTTTTT. It encodes CASSPDVGGELFF.

This clonotype was counted a few times. The chain recombines TRBV20-1 with TRBJ2-2, with D perhaps being TRBD1 or TRBD2 (7 bases each). Germline V lookup: CDR1 DFQATT, CDR2 SNEGSKA (reference sequence). The V and J ends lost 5 bases and 3 bases respectively, with 19 bases between them. The CDR3 covers 16 residues. The CDR3: CSALLGRGLYTGELFF. DNA for the CDR3: TGCAGTGCTCTCTTGGGGAGGGGGCTCTACACCGGGGAGCTGTTTTTT.

The chain links TRBV19 to TRBJ2-3; D might be TRBD1 (6 bases). This CDR3 contains 14 residues. From germline, CDR1 is LNHDA and CDR2 SQIVND (reference sequence). V was clipped by 10 bases and J by 2 bases, with 16 bases between them. The CDR3 here is CAKRSGDNTDTQYF. The CDR3 region has the DNA TGTGCCAAACGATCAGGGGACAACACAGATACGCAGTATTTT.

This chain uses TRBV6-2 or TRBV6-3 with TRBJ2-2; perhaps TRBD2 as D (6 bases). The CDR3 extends over 14 amino acids. The germline CDR1 and CDR2 sequences are MNHEY and SVGEGT. The ends were cut back, 7 bases at V and 2 bases at J, with 11 bases in the middle. This chain's CDR3 is CASTPGTNTGELFF. DNA of the CDR3: TGTGCCAGCACTCCAGGGACTAACACCGGGGAGCTGTTTTTT.

The rearrangement links TRBV2 to TRBJ2-4; D is unresolved. The V and J ends lost 3 bases and 8 bases respectively, with 2 bases between them. Germline CDR1 and CDR2: SNHLY and FYNNEI. This CDR3 contains 10 residues. The CDR3 reads CASSEYIQYF. The CDR3 DNA follows: TGTGCCAGCAGTGAGTACATTCAGTACTTC.

V usage is TRBV6-2 or TRBV6-3 and J usage is TRBJ1-5; TRBD1 aligns across 9 bases. Germline CDR1 and CDR2: MNHEY and SVGEGT. The CDR3 is 12 amino acids. Trimming cost V 6 bases and J 15 bases; bases outside gene matches: 9. The chain's CDR3 is CASSGWDRALHF. CDR3 coding DNA: TGTGCCAGCAGCGGCTGGGACAGGGCTTTGCATTTT.